These 24 T cell receptor beta chains were sequenced from one sample in a study of shared clonotypes between healthy human individuals. Only in-frame clones appear in the TCRdb table, and some are missing; sequencing was by immunoSEQ multiplex PCR. The sample includes approximately 2,300,000 clones, under 95% of them seen just once. Material for sequencing was naive CD4+ T cells from PBMCs. Subset indicated: CD45RA+ positively selected. Receptor source: a young man in good health. Some clones in this sample may be carry-over from other donors' samples.

This clone has only one observation. The rearrangement uses TRBV6-1 and TRBJ2-2, with D maybe TRBD1 (5 bases). This CDR3 is 16 amino acids long. Germline V gene lookup returns CDR1 MNHNS and CDR2 SASEGT. Trimming removed 4 bases at V and 4 bases at J, with 16 bases between. The CDR3 loop reads CASSVARVEATGELFF. CDR3 nucleotides: TGTGCCAGCAGTGTTGCCAGGGTTGAGGCCACCGGGGAGCTGTTTTTT.

V gene TRBV27 combines with J gene TRBJ2-5; either TRBD1 or TRBD2 may supply D (6 bases each). V was clipped by 2 bases and J by 5 bases, with 9 bases between them. The length of the CDR3 is 13 residues. From germline, CDR1 is MNHEY and CDR2 SMNVEV (reference sequence). The CDR3 DNA is TGTGCCAGCAGTTTAAACGGGGGCGAGACCCAGTACTTC. Protein product: CASSLNGGETQYF.

The chain links TRBV5-4 to TRBJ2-1; TRBD2 aligns across 7 bases. Germline CDR1 SGHNT, CDR2 YYREEE (reference sequence). The CDR3 sequence is 13 residues long. Unmatched junction bases numbered 5, after V lost 4 bases and J lost 7 bases. The CDR3 reads CASSPGRENEQFF. CDR3 nucleotides: TGTGCCAGCAGCCCGGGGCGGGAGAATGAGCAGTTCTTC.

The chain has TRBV19 and TRBJ2-3, with D perhaps matching TRBD1 (5 bases). This CDR3 region has 15 residues. V lost 6 bases, J lost 3 bases, and 16 bases lay in between. CDR1 LNHDA and CDR2 SQIVND come from the germline V gene (reference sequence). CDR3 bases: TGTGCCAGTAGGCCCCAGGGTATTGGGACAGATACGCAGTATTTT. This translates into CASRPQGIGTDTQYF.

This clone was counted once. The chain employs TRBV11-2 and TRBJ2-3; TRBD2 agrees at 10 bases. The ends lost 5 bases at V and 2 bases at J; junction bases unmatched: 7. This CDR3 spans 16 amino acids. Germline loops: CDR1 SGHAT, CDR2 FQNNGV. Written as DNA, the CDR3 is TGTGCCAGCAGCCGTCGTAGCGGGAGGTACACAGATACGCAGTATTTT. It codes for CASSRRSGRYTDTQYF.

The V and J genes are TRBV9 and TRBJ2-7; tentatively, D is TRBD1 (7 bases). Per germline, CDR1 SGDLS and CDR2 YYNGEE. This CDR3 has 15 residues. The V and J ends lost 0 bases and 3 bases respectively, with 13 bases between them. The CDR3 here is CASSVGGTEHYEQYF. The DNA for the CDR3 is TGTGCCAGCAGCGTAGGCGGGACAGAACACTACGAGCAGTACTTC.

The count of this clone is one. The chain has TRBV7-9 and TRBJ1-2; weak D call: TRBD1 (6 bases). Per the germline V gene, CDR1 is SEHNR and CDR2 is FQNEAQ (reference sequence). CDR3 size: 15 residues. Trimming removed 2 bases from V and 7 bases from J, with 17 bases in between. The CDR3 is CASSLSASGASGYTF. CDR3 bases: TGTGCCAGCAGCTTATCGGCCTCGGGGGCTTCTGGCTACACCTTC. Drawing the rest from reference TRBV7-9 and TRBJ1-2, the complete variable domain is DTGVSQNPRHKITKRGQNVTFRCDPISEHNRLYWYRQTLGQGPEFLTYFQNEAQLEKSRLLSDRFSAERPKGSFSTLEIQRTEQGDSAMYLCASSLSASGASGYTFGSGTRLTVV.

The chain combines TRBV6-1 with TRBJ2-3, with 9 bases lining up with TRBD2. This CDR3 contains 14 residues. Trimming cost V 7 bases and J 5 bases; bases outside gene matches: 7. Germline assignment: CDR1 MNHNS and CDR2 SASEGT. This CDR3 reads CASKLAGAVDTQYF. CDR3 sequence (DNA): TGTGCCAGCAAATTAGCGGGAGCCGTAGATACGCAGTATTTT.

The gene calls are TRBV14 and TRBJ2-1, with TRBD2 identical over 11 bases. Per the germline V gene, CDR1 is SGHDN and CDR2 is FVKESK. The junction had 2 bases not matched to a gene; V was cut back by 3 bases and J by 7 bases. This CDR3 region has 14 residues. This chain's CDR3 is CASSHSGRANEQFF. The CDR3 coding sequence is TGTGCCAGCAGCCATAGCGGGAGGGCGAATGAGCAGTTCTTC.

The rearrangement links TRBV18 to TRBJ2-7, with TRBD2 as a possible D gene (5 bases). The CDR3 length is 11 residues. Trimming removed 6 bases at V and 12 bases at J, with 15 bases between. CDR1 is KGHSH, CDR2 LQKENI, per germline. CDR3 coding DNA: TGTGCCAGCTCGCTAGGAACTAGTACGTACTTC. Amino acid sequence: CASSLGTSTYF.

This chain links TRBV23-1 with TRBJ1-4; the D is unclear. TRBV23-1 is noted as an ORF with a role that remains uncertain. V was cut by 3 bases and J by 11 bases, with 7 bases left in between. There are 11 residues in the CDR3. CDR3 sequence (DNA): TGCGCCAGCAGTCAGGACGGGAAACTGTTTTTT. Residues: CASSQDGKLFF.

The chain links TRBV27 to TRBJ1-1; tentatively, D is TRBD1 (6 bases). The CDR3 spans 17 residues. The V end lost 0 bases, the J end lost 1 base, and 15 bases lay between the germline ends. Germline assignment: CDR1 MNHEY and CDR2 SMNVEV (reference sequence). The CDR3 DNA reads as TGTGCCAGCAGTTTATCGAAGGGGGGTCACCAGAACACTGAAGCTTTCTTT. The encoded protein is CASSLSKGGHQNTEAFF.

The rearrangement links TRBV18 to TRBJ1-6; D gene ambiguous. The CDR3 is 14 residues long. Per the germline V gene, CDR1 is KGHSH and CDR2 is LQKENI. V lost 1 base, J lost 10 bases, and 11 bases lay in between. CDR3 region: CASSPRPEGSPLHF. DNA for the CDR3: TGTGCCAGCTCACCACGACCGGAGGGCTCACCCCTCCACTTT.

The gene calls are TRBV27 and TRBJ2-2; possible D gene TRBD1, 7 bases. Trimming pared 5 bases from V and 5 bases from J, leaving 18 bases between. The CDR3 has 16 amino acids. The germline gives CDR1 MNHEY, CDR2 SMNVEV (reference sequence). CDR3 in DNA: TGTGCCAGCAGTCTGACAGGGAGGCTGAGGACCGGGGAGCTGTTTTTT. Translated, it gives CASSLTGRLRTGELFF.

The chain employs TRBV28 and TRBJ2-7, with 11 bases fitting TRBD2. Germline V gene data show CDR1 as MDHEN and CDR2 as SYDVKM. J was trimmed by 5 bases and V by 3 bases; bases with no gene match: 9. The CDR3 spans 16 residues. The DNA of the CDR3 is TGTGCCAGCAGTTTCCTAGCGGGAGGAAGGGGCCACGAGCAGTACTTC. This gives the protein CASSFLAGGRGHEQYF.

This clone appeared once. The rearrangement links TRBV7-9 to TRBJ1-1; tentatively, D is TRBD1 (6 bases). CDR1 and CDR2 (germline): SEHNR, FQNEAQ (reference sequence). The ends were cut back, 1 base at V and 5 bases at J, with 14 bases in the middle. This CDR3 is built from 15 residues. The CDR3 reads CASSLGQGIDTEAFF. CDR3 nucleotide sequence: TGTGCCAGCAGCTTAGGGCAGGGGATTGATACTGAAGCTTTCTTT. The entire variable domain, with the rest obtained from reference TRBV7-9 and TRBJ1-1, is as follows: DTGVSQNPRHKITKRGQNVTFRCDPISEHNRLYWYRQTLGQGPEFLTYFQNEAQLEKSRLLSDRFSAERPKGSFSTLEIQRTEQGDSAMYLCASSLGQGIDTEAFFGQGTRLTVV.

The V call is TRBV7-3, the J call TRBJ2-2; maybe TRBD1 (6 bases). Trimming removed 5 bases from V and 5 bases from J, with 12 bases in between. This CDR3 has 14 amino acids. Germline V CDR1 and CDR2: SGHTA, FQGTGA. The CDR3 DNA reads TGTGCCAGCAGCGTCACAGGGCGGACCGGGGAGCTGTTTTTT. It specifies CASSVTGRTGELFF.

This chain links TRBV28 with TRBJ2-5; D is undetermined. Germline CDR1 MDHEN, CDR2 SYDVKM. The V gene lost 1 base and the J gene lost 6 bases, with 6 bases spanning the gap. This CDR3 has 12 amino acids. The CDR3 sequence: CASSLSRQTQYF. CDR3 sequence (DNA): TGTGCCAGCAGTTTATCTAGGCAGACCCAGTACTTC.

As to this clone: This sample also contains other DNA sequences that code for the same CDR3. The CDR3, as DNA: TGCAGTGCTAGTGGGGCCTACGAGCAGTACTTC. As protein: CSASGAYEQYF. The chain uses TRBV20-1 and TRBJ2-7; no clear D gene. The CDR3 is 11 residues long. CDR1 and CDR2 (germline): DFQATT, SNEGSKA (reference sequence). V was pared by 3 bases and J by 2 bases, with 5 bases between.

The chain has TRBV28 and TRBJ2-4, with 10 bases lining up with TRBD1. The CDR3 is made up of 16 amino acids. The germline V gene has CDR1 MDHEN and CDR2 SYDVKM. J was trimmed by 0 bases and V by 6 bases; bases with no gene match: 5. The CDR3 coding sequence is TGTGCCAGCAGCCGACAGGGGGCCCTAGCCAAAAACATTCAGTACTTC. It specifies CASSRQGALAKNIQYF.

The chain uses TRBV11-3 and TRBJ2-1, with D perhaps TRBD2 (5 bases). V gave up 3 bases and J gave up 4 bases, with 10 bases separating them. The CDR3 totals 14 residues. CDR1 SGHNT and CDR2 YENEEA come from the germline V gene. CDR3 residues: CASSFAGEYNEQFF. The DNA for the CDR3 is TGTGCCAGCAGCTTTGCCGGGGAATACAATGAGCAGTTCTTC. The full variable domain, rest sourced from reference TRBV11-3 and TRBJ2-1, is EAGVVQSPRYKIIEKKQPVAFWCNPISGHNTLYWYLQNLGQGPELLIRYENEEAVDDSQLPKDRFSAERLKGVDSTLKIQPAELGDSAVYLCASSFAGEYNEQFFGPGTRLTVL.

This chain joins TRBV4-1 and TRBJ1-1, with 11 bases lining up with TRBD1. This CDR3 contains 17 residues. Germline V gene lookup returns CDR1 MGHRA and CDR2 YSYEKL. After removal of 4 bases from V and 4 bases from J, the junction contained 11 bases not matched to a gene. CDR3 sequence reads: CASSPRPQDRGRTEAFF. The DNA of the CDR3 is TGCGCCAGCAGCCCCCGTCCCCAGGACAGGGGGCGCACTGAAGCTTTCTTT.

The chain's CDR3 is CASSYLGDSGTEAFF. CDR3 DNA sequence: TGTGCCAGCAGTTACTTGGGGGATTCAGGCACTGAAGCTTTCTTT. This sequence joins TRBV6-5 and TRBJ1-1; perhaps TRBD1 as D (5 bases). This CDR3 has 15 residues. Trimming left V 1 base short and J 4 bases short, with 13 bases between. Germline CDR1 is MNHEY and CDR2 is SVGAGI.

Regarding this clone: The same CDR3 arises from other DNA sequences in this sample as well. The chain has TRBV6-6 and TRBJ2-7, with unresolved D. CDR3 length: 12 amino acids. Trimming removed 5 bases at V and 3 bases at J, with 8 bases between. Per germline, CDR1 MNHNY and CDR2 SVGAGI (reference sequence). This chain's CDR3 is CASSPSIYEQYF. CDR3 nucleotide sequence: TGTGCCAGCAGTCCGTCAATCTACGAGCAGTACTTC.